The clone carrying this T cell receptor (beta chain) was seen many times. Antigen unknown. After constant-region reverse-primer amplification, full-length variable regions underwent semi-nested PCR with Nested Universal Primer A. Each CDR3 protein is one row after TCRdb ran MiXCR on the 5' RACE reads. The profile shows several thousand distinct CDR3 sequences, less than 40% of them singletons. The study, taken as a whole, reports: Tumor Tregs overlapped most with tumor, then blood, naive CD4+ cells.

The sequenced material came from tumor-infiltrating memory CD4+ T cells sorted from the breast tumor. Sample subset: memory CD4+ T cells, CD4+CD45RO+CD25-. The TCR originated in a female donor with breast cancer.

Here the CDR3 DNA reads TGCAGCGTTGTTCAGCGGGCGAGGAGAACTGAAGCTTTCTTT. Residues: CSVVQRARRTEAFF. The chain recombines TRBV29-1 with TRBJ1-1; D uncertain. CDR1 is SQVTM and CDR2 is ANQGSEA in the germline V gene. V was clipped by 4 bases and J by 5 bases, with 17 bases between them. The CDR3 extends over 14 amino acids. Supplemented by reference TRBV29-1 and TRBJ1-1, the full variable domain reads SAVISQKPSRDICQRGTSLTIQCQVDSQVTMMFWYRQQPGQSLTLIATANQGSEATYESGFVIDKFPISRPNLTFSTLTVSNMSPEDSSIYLCSVVQRARRTEAFFGQGTRLTVV.